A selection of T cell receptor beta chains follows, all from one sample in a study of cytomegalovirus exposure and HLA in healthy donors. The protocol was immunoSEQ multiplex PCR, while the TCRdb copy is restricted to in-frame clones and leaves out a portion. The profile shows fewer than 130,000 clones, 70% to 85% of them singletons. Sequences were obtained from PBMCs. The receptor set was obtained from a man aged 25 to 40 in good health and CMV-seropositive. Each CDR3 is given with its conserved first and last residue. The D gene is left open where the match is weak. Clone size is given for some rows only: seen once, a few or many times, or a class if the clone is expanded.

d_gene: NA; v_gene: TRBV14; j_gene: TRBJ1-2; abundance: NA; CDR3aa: CASSPWTSSNYGYTF; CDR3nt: TGTGCCAGCAGCCCTTGGACATCTTCTAACTATGGCTACACCTTC
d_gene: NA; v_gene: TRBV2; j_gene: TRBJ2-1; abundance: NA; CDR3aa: CASMGRSFDNEQFF; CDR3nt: TGTGCCAGCATGGGGCGGTCCTTCGACAATGAGCAGTTCTTC
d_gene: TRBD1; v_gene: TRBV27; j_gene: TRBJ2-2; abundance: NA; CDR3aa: CASSTGGFGELFF; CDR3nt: TGTGCCAGCAGCACAGGGGGATTTGGGGAGCTGTTTTTT
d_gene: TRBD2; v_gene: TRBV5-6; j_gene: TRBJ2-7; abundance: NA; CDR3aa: CASSPPSGGAREQYF; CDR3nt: TGTGCCAGCAGCCCTCCTAGCGGGGGGGCTCGGGAGCAGTACTTC
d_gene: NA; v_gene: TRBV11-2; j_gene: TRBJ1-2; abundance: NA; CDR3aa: CASSLSYEYGYTF; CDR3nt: TGTGCCAGCAGCTTGAGCTATGAGTATGGCTACACCTTC
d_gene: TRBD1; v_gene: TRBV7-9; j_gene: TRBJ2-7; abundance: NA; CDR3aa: CSSSLDLQGAVEQYF; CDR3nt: TGTTCCAGCAGCCTCGACTTACAGGGGGCGGTCGAGCAGTACTTC
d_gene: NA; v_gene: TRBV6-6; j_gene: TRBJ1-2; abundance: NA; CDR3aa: CASSVQGGGYTF; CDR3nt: TGTGCCAGCAGCGTACAGGGTGGGGGCTACACCTTC
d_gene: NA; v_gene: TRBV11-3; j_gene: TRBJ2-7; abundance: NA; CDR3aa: CASSSRDIPYEQYF; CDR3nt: TGTGCCAGCAGCTCCCGGGACATACCCTACGAGCAGTACTTC
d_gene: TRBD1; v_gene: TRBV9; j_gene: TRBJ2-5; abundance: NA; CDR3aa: CASSAGTGDQETQYF; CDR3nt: TGTGCCAGCAGCGCCGGGACAGGAGACCAAGAGACCCAGTACTTC
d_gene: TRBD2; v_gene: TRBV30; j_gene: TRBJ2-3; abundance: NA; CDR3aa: CAWSPSGEITDTQYF; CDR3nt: TGTGCCTGGAGTCCTAGCGGGGAAATCACAGATACGCAGTATTTT
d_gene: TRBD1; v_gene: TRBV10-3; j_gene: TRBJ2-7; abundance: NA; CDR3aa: CALASWPGQGVVEQYF; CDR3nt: TGTGCCCTCGCATCATGGCCGGGACAGGGGGTGGTAGAGCAGTACTTC
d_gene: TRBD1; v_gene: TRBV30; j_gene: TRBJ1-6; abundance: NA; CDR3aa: CAWTGTDYSPLHF; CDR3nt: TGTGCCTGGACCGGGACAGACTATTCACCCCTCCACTTT
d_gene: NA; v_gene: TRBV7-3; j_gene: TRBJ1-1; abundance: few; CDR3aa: CASSLGEDTEAFF; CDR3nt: TGTGCCAGCAGCTTAGGGGAGGACACTGAAGCTTTCTTT
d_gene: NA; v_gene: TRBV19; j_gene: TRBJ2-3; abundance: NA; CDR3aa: CASRFGGGGTDTQYF; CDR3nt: TGTGCCAGTAGATTCGGTGGGGGAGGTACAGATACGCAGTATTTT
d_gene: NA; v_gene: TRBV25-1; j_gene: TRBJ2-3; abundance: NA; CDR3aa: CASSERDRRTDTQYF; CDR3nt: TGTGCCAGCAGTGAACGGGATCGGCGCACAGATACGCAGTATTTT
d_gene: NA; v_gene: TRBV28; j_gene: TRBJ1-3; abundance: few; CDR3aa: CASSPWERGSGNTIYF; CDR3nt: TGTGCCAGCAGTCCATGGGAAAGGGGTTCTGGAAACACCATATATTTT
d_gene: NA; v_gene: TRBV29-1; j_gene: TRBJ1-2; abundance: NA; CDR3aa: CSVAGSNYGYTF; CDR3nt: TGCAGCGTCGCCGGTTCTAACTATGGCTACACCTTC
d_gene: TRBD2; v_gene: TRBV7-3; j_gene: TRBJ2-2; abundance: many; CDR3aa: CAIPSGGANGELFF; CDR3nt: TGTGCCATCCCCAGCGGGGGGGCCAACGGGGAGCTGTTTTTT
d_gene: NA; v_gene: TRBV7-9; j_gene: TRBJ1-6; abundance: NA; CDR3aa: CASSRAGKNSPLHF; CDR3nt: TGTGCCAGCAGCCGAGCAGGGAAAAATTCACCCCTCCACTTT
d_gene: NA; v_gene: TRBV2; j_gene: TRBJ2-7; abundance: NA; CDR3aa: CASSVHPKVYEQYF; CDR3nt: TGTGCCAGCAGTGTACACCCGAAAGTCTACGAGCAGTACTTC
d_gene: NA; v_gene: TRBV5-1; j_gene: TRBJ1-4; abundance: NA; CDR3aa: CASSLDFRGANEKLFF; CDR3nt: TGCGCCAGCAGCTTGGATTTCAGGGGAGCGAATGAAAAACTGTTTTTT
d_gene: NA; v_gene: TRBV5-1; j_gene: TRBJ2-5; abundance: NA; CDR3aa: CASSFGRQGETQYF; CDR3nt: TGCGCCAGCAGCTTTGGAAGGCAGGGTGAGACCCAGTACTTC
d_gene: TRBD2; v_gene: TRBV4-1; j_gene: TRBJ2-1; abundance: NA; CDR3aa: CASSPRGGGYDEQFF; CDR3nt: TGCGCCAGCAGCCCCCGCGGCGGGGGTTACGATGAGCAGTTCTTC
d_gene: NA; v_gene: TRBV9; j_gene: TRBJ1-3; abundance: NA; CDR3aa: CASSGALRVYSGNTIYF; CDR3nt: TGTGCCAGCAGCGGAGCCCTTCGAGTCTACTCTGGAAACACCATATATTTT
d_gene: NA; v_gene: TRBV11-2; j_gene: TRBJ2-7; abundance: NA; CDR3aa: CASSLSSFSSYEQYF; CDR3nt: TGTGCCAGCAGCTTGTCCTCTTTTAGCTCCTACGAGCAGTACTTC
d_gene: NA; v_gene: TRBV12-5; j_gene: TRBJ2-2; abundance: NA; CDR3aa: CASGPSTPPGLSGELFF; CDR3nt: TGTGCTAGTGGCCCTTCTACCCCACCAGGGTTAAGCGGGGAGCTGTTTTTT
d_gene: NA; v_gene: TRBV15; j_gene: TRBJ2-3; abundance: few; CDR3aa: CATSRDLRTVRTDTQYF; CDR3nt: TGTGCCACCAGCAGAGATCTTAGGACTGTGCGCACAGATACGCAGTATTTT
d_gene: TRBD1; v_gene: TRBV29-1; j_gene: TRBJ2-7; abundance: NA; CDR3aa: CSARGQGAEEQYF; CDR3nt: TGCAGCGCCAGGGGACAGGGGGCCGAGGAGCAGTACTTC
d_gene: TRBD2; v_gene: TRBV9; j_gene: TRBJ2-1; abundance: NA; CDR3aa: CASSVALAGGRDEQFF; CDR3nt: TGTGCCAGCAGCGTAGCTCTAGCGGGGGGTCGCGATGAGCAGTTCTTC
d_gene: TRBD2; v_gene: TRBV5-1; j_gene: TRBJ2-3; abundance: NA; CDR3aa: CASLSAGGSTDTQYF; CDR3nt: TGCGCCAGCCTTAGTGCGGGGGGGAGCACAGATACGCAGTATTTT
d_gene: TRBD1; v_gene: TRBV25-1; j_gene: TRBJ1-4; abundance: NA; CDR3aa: CASSERGQDVVGEKLFF; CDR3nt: TGTGCCAGCAGTGAAAGGGGACAGGACGTTGTGGGTGAAAAACTGTTTTTT
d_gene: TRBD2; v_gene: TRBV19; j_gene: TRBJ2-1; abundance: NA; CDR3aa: CASSMGRGGTSYNEQFF; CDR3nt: TGTGCCAGTAGTATGGGGCGGGGGGGGACCTCCTACAATGAGCAGTTCTTC
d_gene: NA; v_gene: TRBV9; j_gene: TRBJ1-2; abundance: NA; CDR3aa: CASSPRSGRDGYTF; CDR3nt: TGTGCCAGCAGCCCTAGATCAGGGAGGGATGGCTACACCTTC
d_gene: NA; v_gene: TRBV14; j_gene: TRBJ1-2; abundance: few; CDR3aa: CASSQDFGRMDYGYTF; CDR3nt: TGTGCCAGCAGCCAAGATTTTGGCAGGATGGACTATGGCTACACCTTC
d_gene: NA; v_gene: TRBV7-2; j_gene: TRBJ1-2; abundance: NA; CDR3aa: CASSPTLGTNYGYTF; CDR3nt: TGTGCCAGCAGCCCGACACTCGGTACTAACTATGGCTACACCTTC
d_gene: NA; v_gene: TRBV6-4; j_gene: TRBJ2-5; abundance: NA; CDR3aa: CASSDPPAKGLTQETQYF; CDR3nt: TGTGCCAGCAGTGACCCACCCGCGAAGGGGTTAACCCAAGAGACCCAGTACTTC
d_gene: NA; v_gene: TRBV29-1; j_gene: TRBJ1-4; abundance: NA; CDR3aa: CSVAKNEKLFF; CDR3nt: TGCAGCGTTGCTAAGAATGAAAAACTGTTTTTT
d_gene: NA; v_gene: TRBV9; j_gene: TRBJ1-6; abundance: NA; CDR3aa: CASSVDGREGSPLHF; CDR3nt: TGTGCCAGCAGCGTAGACGGCAGGGAGGGTTCACCCCTCCACTTT
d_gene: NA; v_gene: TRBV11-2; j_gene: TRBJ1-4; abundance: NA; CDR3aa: CASSWGGEKLFF; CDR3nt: TGTGCCAGCAGCTGGGGGGGCGAAAAACTGTTTTTT
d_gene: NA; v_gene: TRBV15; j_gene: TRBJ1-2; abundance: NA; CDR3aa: CATSTRTGNYGYTF; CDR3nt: TGTGCCACCAGCACTAGGACGGGAAACTATGGCTACACCTTC
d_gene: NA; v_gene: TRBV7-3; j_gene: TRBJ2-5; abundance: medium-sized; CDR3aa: CASSPYGAGDQETQYF; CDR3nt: TGTGCCAGCAGTCCCTATGGGGCAGGGGACCAAGAGACCCAGTACTTC
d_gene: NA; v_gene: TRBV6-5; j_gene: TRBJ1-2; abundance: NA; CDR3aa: CASSPNGHLGYTF; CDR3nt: TGTGCCAGCAGCCCTAATGGACATCTGGGCTACACCTTC
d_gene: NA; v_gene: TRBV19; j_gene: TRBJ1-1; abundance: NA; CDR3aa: CASSIAGRGDTEAFF; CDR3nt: TGTGCCAGTAGTATAGCGGGCAGGGGAGACACTGAAGCTTTCTTT
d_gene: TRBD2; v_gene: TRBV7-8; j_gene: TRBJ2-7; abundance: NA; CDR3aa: CASSPRLISGDAYEQYF; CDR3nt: TGTGCCAGCAGCCCGCGTTTAATCAGCGGGGACGCCTACGAGCAGTACTTC
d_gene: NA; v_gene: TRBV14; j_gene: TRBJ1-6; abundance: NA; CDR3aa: CASSQGGKAPGKYSPLHF; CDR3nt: TGTGCCAGCAGCCAAGGTGGTAAAGCCCCGGGAAAATATTCACCCCTCCACTTT
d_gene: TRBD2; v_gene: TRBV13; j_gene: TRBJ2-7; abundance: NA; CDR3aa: CASSLGLGAGATSSYEQYF; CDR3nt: TGTGCCAGCAGCTTAGGACTCGGAGCGGGGGCTACCAGCTCCTACGAGCAGTACTTC
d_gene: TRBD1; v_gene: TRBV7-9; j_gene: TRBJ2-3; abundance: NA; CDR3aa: CASSTGQGTDTQYF; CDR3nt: TGTGCCAGCAGCACCGGACAGGGCACAGATACGCAGTATTTT
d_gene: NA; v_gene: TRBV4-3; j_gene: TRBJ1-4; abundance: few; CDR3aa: CASSPNHRATNEKLFF; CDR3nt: TGCGCCAGCAGCCCTAATCACAGGGCAACTAATGAAAAACTGTTTTTT
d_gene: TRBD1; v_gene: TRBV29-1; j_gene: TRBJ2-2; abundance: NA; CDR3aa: CSVAGTGAGELFF; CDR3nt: TGCAGCGTGGCCGGGACAGGTGCCGGGGAGCTGTTTTTT
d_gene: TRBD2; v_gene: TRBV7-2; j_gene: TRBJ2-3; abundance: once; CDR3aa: CASSSGTSGGAHTDTQYF; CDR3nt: TGTGCCAGCAGCTCCGGGACTAGCGGGGGGGCCCACACAGATACGCAGTATTTT
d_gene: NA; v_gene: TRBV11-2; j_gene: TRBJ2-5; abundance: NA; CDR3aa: CASSFLASREETQYF; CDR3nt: TGTGCCAGCAGCTTCCTGGCTTCTAGAGAAGAGACCCAGTACTTC
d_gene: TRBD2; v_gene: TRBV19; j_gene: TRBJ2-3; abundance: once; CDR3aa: CASRITSGSTDTQYF; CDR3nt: TGTGCCAGTAGGATCACTAGCGGAAGCACAGATACGCAGTATTTT
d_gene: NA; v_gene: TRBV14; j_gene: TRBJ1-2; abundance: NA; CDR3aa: CASSQGGSFNYGYTF; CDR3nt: TGTGCCAGCAGCCAAGGGGGCAGCTTTAACTATGGCTACACCTTC